These 27 T cell receptor beta chains were sequenced from one sample in a study of STAT5B mutations in CD4+ large granular lymphocyte leukemia. TCRdb's table, derived via immunoSEQ multiplex PCR, lists solely in-frame clones and lacks some. The table includes over 20,000 clones, 65% to 90% detected once. Specimen: CD4+ T cells from blood buffy coats. These receptors were collected from a human donor in good health.

J is TRBJ2-5 and V is TRBV18, with D uncertain. V was pared by 0 bases and J by 4 bases, with 6 bases between. There are 13 residues in the CDR3. The germline V gene encodes CDR1 KGHSH and CDR2 LQKENI. The DNA of the CDR3 is TGTGCCAGCTCACCACCGAACAGAGAGACCCAGTACTTC. Translation gives CASSPPNRETQYF.

In this sample, this clone turned up once. The chain has TRBV19 and TRBJ1-3; D may be TRBD1 (5 bases). CDR3 size: 16 residues. Germline loops: CDR1 LNHDA, CDR2 SQIVND (reference sequence). V was cut by 6 bases and J by 0 bases, with 15 bases left in between. The CDR3 here is CASSIPGLRSGNTIYF. The CDR3 DNA is TGTGCCAGTAGCATTCCGGGACTCCGCTCTGGAAACACCATATATTTT.

The rearrangement joins TRBV19 to TRBJ1-3; perhaps TRBD1 as D (5 bases). Trimming took 8 bases from V and 0 from J, leaving 11 bases between them. CDR1 is LNHDA, CDR2 SQIVND, per germline (reference sequence). This CDR3 is 14 amino acids long. The CDR3 is CASEGPLSGNTIYF. CDR3 in DNA: TGTGCCAGTGAGGGACCCCTCTCTGGAAACACCATATATTTT.

The sample holds a few counts of this clone. The chain couples TRBV7-9 to TRBJ2-7, with a possible D match to TRBD1 (6 bases). Per germline, CDR1 SEHNR and CDR2 FQNEAQ (reference sequence). This CDR3 is 14 amino acids long. V was cut by 3 bases and J by 4 bases, with 13 bases left in between. This CDR3 is CASSLPGVRYEQYV. In nucleotides, the CDR3 is TGTGCCAGCAGCTTGCCAGGGGTAAGGTACGAGCAGTACGTC.

The chain combines TRBV10-3 with TRBJ1-6, with unresolved D. The germline V and J ends were trimmed by 7 bases and 10 bases, with 14 bases remaining between them. Looked up from germline, CDR1 is ENHRY and CDR2 is SYGVKD. The length of the CDR3 is 13 residues. CDR3 sequence reads: CAITEGSGSPLHF. The DNA of the CDR3 is TGTGCCATCACTGAAGGGTCGGGGTCACCCCTCCACTTT.

This sequence joins TRBV9 and TRBJ2-5, with D maybe TRBD1 (6 bases). The length of the CDR3 is 15 residues. Germline-derived CDR1 and CDR2 are SGDLS and YYNGEE. Trimming removed 0 bases from V and 1 base from J, with 10 bases in between. CDR3: CASSVGDTFQETQYF. In DNA, the CDR3 is TGTGCCAGCAGCGTAGGGGACACCTTCCAAGAGACCCAGTACTTC.

The table lists this clone with a few counts. V is TRBV28 and J is TRBJ1-5; 8 bases are a match to TRBD1. CDR3 length equals 15 residues. Germline V lookup: CDR1 MDHEN, CDR2 SYDVKM. After removal of 7 bases from V and 2 bases from J, the junction contained 7 bases not matched to a gene. The DNA for the CDR3 is TGTGCCAGCATTACTGGACAGGGAGGCAATCAGCCCCAGCATTTT. Translated: CASITGQGGNQPQHF.

This clone was seen a handful of times. This CDR3 is also generated by other DNA sequences in the sample. DNA for the CDR3: TGTGCCAGCAGCGGGACAGGGGGATATCAGCCCCAGCATTTT. It yields the protein CASSGTGGYQPQHF. The chain recombines TRBV2 with TRBJ1-5, with TRBD1 matching 11 bases. CDR1 is SNHLY and CDR2 is FYNNEI in the germline V gene. The CDR3 runs 14 residues. V trimming: 6 bases; J trimming: 5 bases; junction bases outside the gene matches: 3.

The genes are TRBV7-2 and TRBJ2-7; unclear D gene. V lost 5 bases and J 6 bases, leaving 23 bases between the germline ends. CDR1 is SGHTA and CDR2 is FQGNSA in the germline V gene. The CDR3 consists of 16 residues. Written as DNA, the CDR3 is TGTGCCAGCAGCCATACTACCCGGTATAGGTCCGGCGAGCAGTACTTC. Translating gives CASSHTTRYRSGEQYF. Full variable domain (outside the CDR3, taken from reference TRBV7-2 and TRBJ2-7): GAGVSQSPSNKVTEKGKDVELRCDPISGHTALYWYRQSLGQGLEFLIYFQGNSAPDKSGLPSDRFSAERTGGSVSTLTIQRTQQEDSAVYLCASSHTTRYRSGEQYFGPGTRLTVT.

This clone occurred once. The chain carries TRBV7-2 and TRBJ1-2; 9 bases are shared with TRBD1. Looked up from germline, CDR1 is SGHTA and CDR2 is FQGNSA. This CDR3 has 14 amino acids. V lost 4 bases to trimming and J lost 8 bases; unmatched junction nucleotides: 8. CDR3: CASSWGQGGGGYTF. Here the CDR3 DNA reads TGTGCCAGCAGCTGGGGACAGGGAGGAGGCGGCTACACCTTC.

The table lists this clone with a few counts. CDR3 nucleotides: TGCGCCAGCAGCTTGGGAGACACCTACGAGCAGTACTTC. It encodes CASSLGDTYEQYF. The genes are TRBV5-1 and TRBJ2-7; unclear D gene. V was clipped by 0 bases and J by 2 bases, with 6 bases between them. CDR1 and CDR2 from the germline V gene are SGHRS and YFSETQ. CDR3 length equals 13 residues.

The rearrangement links TRBV7-6 to TRBJ1-6; D gene ambiguous. Trimming took 5 bases from V and 0 from J, leaving 14 bases between them. This CDR3 is built from 17 residues. Germline V gene sequence: CDR1 SGHVS, CDR2 FNYEAQ. The CDR3 here is CASSPAIGGSYNSPLHF. The CDR3, as DNA: TGTGCCAGCAGCCCCGCCATTGGAGGCTCCTATAATTCACCCCTCCACTTT.

This chain joins TRBV7-2 and TRBJ2-7; D gene ambiguous. V was shortened by 1 base and J by 3 bases, with 13 bases between the two germline ends. The CDR3 runs 15 residues. Germline V gene lookup returns CDR1 SGHTA and CDR2 FQGNSA. The CDR3 protein is CASSLGPGQLYEQYV. The CDR3, as DNA: TGTGCCAGCAGCTTAGGTCCAGGCCAGCTCTACGAGCAGTACGTC.

The CDR3 DNA sequence: TGTGCCAGTAGTATGAACAGAGGAGATACGCAGTATTTT. Its translation is CASSMNRGDTQYF. The chain joins TRBV19 to TRBJ2-3, with D unclear. This CDR3 region has 13 residues. Trimming took 3 bases from V and 5 from J, leaving 9 bases between them. In germline, CDR1 is LNHDA, CDR2 SQIVND (reference sequence).

The chain links TRBV5-1 to TRBJ2-6, with D possibly TRBD2 on 6 matching bases. The V and J ends lost 4 bases and 2 bases respectively, with 10 bases between them. Germline CDR1 is SGHRS and CDR2 is YFSETQ. This CDR3 region has 15 residues. Written as DNA, the CDR3 is TGCGCCAGCAGCCCTGGGGGGACTGGGGCCAACGTCCTGACTTTC. Protein: CASSPGGTGANVLTF.

This clone occurred a few times. The chain joins TRBV2 to TRBJ1-4; the D is unclear. The CDR3 sequence is 14 residues long. Germline V gene sequence: CDR1 SNHLY, CDR2 FYNNEI. Trimming removed 2 bases at V and 5 bases at J, with 9 bases between. The CDR3 is CASSELDGNEKLFF. DNA for the CDR3: TGTGCCAGCAGTGAATTGGACGGGAATGAAAAACTGTTTTTT.

The gene calls are TRBV5-1 and TRBJ2-3, with D unclear. Germline CDR1 reads SGHRS; CDR2 reads YFSETQ. The CDR3 spans 17 residues. V was clipped by 7 bases and J by 2 bases, with 23 bases between them. Here the CDR3 reads CASFRWVGRPNTDTQYF. CDR3 coding DNA: TGCGCCAGCTTCCGGTGGGTAGGCCGGCCGAACACAGATACGCAGTATTTT.

V and J are TRBV11-2 and TRBJ2-3; D possibly corresponds to TRBD1 (6 bases). This CDR3 contains 20 residues. Trimming took 0 bases from V and 8 from J, leaving 30 bases between them. Looked up from germline, CDR1 is SGHAT and CDR2 is FQNNGV. The CDR3 DNA is TGTGCCAGCAGCTTAGATATTTCTCCCTTCAGGGGCTCAGCCACGGGTACGCAGTATTTT. Translated, it gives CASSLDISPFRGSATGTQYF.

The chain combines TRBV9 with TRBJ2-1; weak D call: TRBD2 (5 bases). There are 14 residues in the CDR3. CDR1 and CDR2 (germline): SGDLS, YYNGEE. V was clipped by 2 bases and J by 5 bases, with 11 bases between them. The DNA of the CDR3 is TGTGCCAGCAGCGTTCGGAGGAGAGACAATGAGCAGTTCTTC. Translating it yields CASSVRRRDNEQFF. The full variable domain, completed using reference TRBV9 and TRBJ2-1, is DSGVTQTPKHLITATGQRVTLRCSPRSGDLSVYWYQQSLDQGLQFLIQYYNGEERAKGNILERFSAQQFPDLHSELNLSSLELGDSALYFCASSVRRRDNEQFFGPGTRLTVL.

The chain recombines TRBV2 with TRBJ2-3; maybe TRBD2 (5 bases). The germline CDR1 and CDR2 sequences are SNHLY and FYNNEI. The CDR3 covers 13 residues. Trimming stripped 6 bases from V and 2 bases from J, with 9 bases between. The CDR3 region has the DNA TGTGCCAGCAGGATTGGACTCACAGATACGCAGTATTTT. Protein sequence: CASRIGLTDTQYF.

V usage is TRBV7-9 and J usage is TRBJ2-3; TRBD1 matches at 8 bases. V dropped 3 bases and J dropped 4; count of bases not matched to a gene: 9. The CDR3 is 16 amino acids. CDR1 and CDR2 (germline): SEHNR, FQNEAQ (reference sequence). The CDR3 region is CASSLAGQGRADTQYF. For the CDR3, the DNA is TGTGCCAGCAGCTTGGCTGGACAGGGCCGCGCAGATACGCAGTATTTT. Looking up the rest from reference TRBV7-9 and TRBJ2-3 gives the full variable domain: DTGVSQNPRHKITKRGQNVTFRCDPISEHNRLYWYRQTLGQGPEFLTYFQNEAQLEKSRLLSDRFSAERPKGSFSTLEIQRTEQGDSAMYLCASSLAGQGRADTQYFGPGTRLTVL.

This chain links TRBV10-3 with TRBJ2-1, with TRBD1 as a possible D gene (5 bases). Looked up from germline, CDR1 is ENHRY and CDR2 is SYGVKD. This CDR3 is built from 14 residues. V was clipped by 10 bases and J by 4 bases, with 17 bases between them. The CDR3 spells CATVYSRAYNEQFF. The CDR3 DNA reads as TGTGCCACCGTCTATTCCAGGGCTTACAATGAGCAGTTCTTC.

The rearrangement joins TRBV5-1 to TRBJ2-1, with TRBD2 matching 9 bases. CDR3 length: 17 amino acids. After removal of 2 bases from V and 5 bases from J, the junction contained 11 bases not matched to a gene. Germline V gives CDR1 SGHRS, CDR2 YFSETQ. This chain's CDR3 is CASSFLMGGGGHNEQFF. The CDR3 coding sequence is TGCGCCAGCAGCTTTCTAATGGGCGGGGGGGGACACAATGAGCAGTTCTTC.

The V call is TRBV6-1, the J call TRBJ1-2; tentatively, D is TRBD1 (6 bases). Trimming took off 7 bases at V and 8 bases at J, with 17 bases between the two ends. The length of the CDR3 is 13 residues. CDR1 and CDR2 from the germline V gene are MNHNS and SASEGT. The CDR3 sequence: CASKPTGSGGYTF. In DNA form, the CDR3 reads TGTGCCAGCAAGCCAACAGGGTCGGGAGGCTACACCTTC.

The V call is TRBV19, the J call TRBJ2-5, with TRBD2 identical over 8 bases. CDR3 length: 14 amino acids. Germline CDR1 is LNHDA and CDR2 is SQIVND (reference sequence). The junction had 6 bases not matched to a gene; V was cut back by 4 bases and J by 5 bases. The CDR3 spells CASSNSGTDETQYF. CDR3 coding DNA: TGTGCCAGTAGTAATAGCGGGACGGATGAGACCCAGTACTTC. Using reference TRBV19 and TRBJ2-5 for the parts outside the CDR3, the full variable domain is DGGITQSPKYLFRKEGQNVTLSCEQNLNHDAMYWYRQDPGQGLRLIYYSQIVNDFQKGDIAEGYSVSREKKESFPLTVTSAQKNPTAFYLCASSNSGTDETQYFGPGTRLLVL.

The chain uses TRBV2 and TRBJ2-2; 9 nucleotides match TRBD1. CDR3 size: 16 residues. Per germline, CDR1 SNHLY and CDR2 FYNNEI. V lost 7 bases and J lost 5; bases outside the gene matches: 11. The CDR3 loop reads CASTRGGQGQTGELFF. The DNA for the CDR3 is TGTGCCAGCACCCGAGGGGGACAGGGACAAACCGGGGAGCTGTTTTTT.

This chain joins TRBV11-3 and TRBJ2-1, with 8 bases fitting TRBD2. Germline CDR1 reads SGHNT; CDR2 reads YENEEA. The junction had 10 bases not matched to a gene; V was cut back by 3 bases and J by 9 bases. This CDR3 contains 15 residues. This CDR3 is CASSFRVAGSAEQFF. CDR3 coding DNA: TGTGCCAGCAGCTTCCGGGTAGCGGGATCGGCTGAGCAGTTCTTC. The full variable domain, its missing parts supplied by reference TRBV11-3 and TRBJ2-1, is EAGVVQSPRYKIIEKKQPVAFWCNPISGHNTLYWYLQNLGQGPELLIRYENEEAVDDSQLPKDRFSAERLKGVDSTLKIQPAELGDSAVYLCASSFRVAGSAEQFFGPGTRLTVL.